The T cell receptor (beta chain) under discussion was sequenced for a study of vaccination effects on CD4 cells after COVID-19. Study at large: The post-vaccine samples were taken, at the median, 72 days after the second dose.

Sequencing was preceded by expansion of antigen-specific CD4+ T cells with viral peptide pools in the ViraFEST assay. Subsequent to a culture period of under twelve days, CD4+ T cells were isolated. Subjects were given two BNT162b2 or mRNA-1273 vaccine doses. Assay: immunoSEQ multiplex PCR; the TCRdb copy retains only in-frame clones and omits some. The sample holds under 50,000 clones, approximately 80% seen once. Notes on the study in general: Only 1 of 255 vaccine-induced clones from healthy vaccinees cross-reacted with common cold coronaviruses.

The CDR3 consists of 14 residues. V lost 8 bases, J lost 3 bases, and 3 bases stayed unmatched. Per the germline V gene, CDR1 is LNHDA and CDR2 is SQIVND (reference sequence). This clone showed up just a few times. No antigen is known for it. The TCR comes from a human donor who received a COVID-19 vaccine. Some clones in this sample may be carry-over from other donors' samples. The gene calls are TRBV19 and TRBJ1-3; TRBD1 aligns across 11 bases. This specimen consisted of CD4+ T cells from PBMCs cultured with HCoV-NL63 spike peptides, obtained after COVID-19 vaccination. In DNA form, the CDR3 reads TGTGCCAGTTGGGACAGGGGGTATGGAAACACCATATATTTT. Translated, it gives CASWDRGYGNTIYF.